These 17 T cell receptor beta chains originate from one sample sequenced in a study of tumor-infiltrating lymphocytes in primary liver carcinoma. Co-extraction of RNA and DNA was performed on about 20-32 mg of unsorted bulk tissue. TCR beta cDNA was reverse-transcribed from about 500 ng of total RNA. The reaction used a constant-region primer and ProtoScript II reverse transcriptase. Construction of TCR beta libraries relied on three successive nested multiplex PCR rounds employing slightly modified ARM-PCR. The first two PCR rounds, roughly 10 cycles each, used TRBV1-TRBV30 forward primers and a C-beta reverse primer. TCRdb fed the multiplex PCR reads into MiXCR, producing one record per CDR3 protein. The sample carries tens of thousands of distinct CDR3 sequences, roughly 80% recorded once. Sequenced material: tumor-adjacent normal liver tissue. These receptors were taken from a man aged 35-49 years with primary liver carcinoma and hepatitis B virus infection.

This clonotype was observed many times. The chain recombines TRBV28 with TRBJ2-1, with 7 bases matching TRBD2. Germline-derived CDR1 and CDR2 are MDHEN and SYDVKM. The CDR3 extends over 15 amino acids. Trimming removed 3 bases from V and 7 bases from J; junction bases left unmatched: 9. CDR3 region: CASSFGGGAVNEQFF. The DNA for the CDR3 is TGTGCCAGCAGTTTTGGGGGAGGGGCTGTAAATGAGCAGTTCTTC.

The chain employs TRBV13 and TRBJ1-2; a weak D match, TRBD1 (5 bases). Trimming took 2 bases from V and 6 from J, leaving 19 bases between them. This CDR3 is 16 amino acids long. The germline gives CDR1 PRHDT, CDR2 FYEKMQ (reference sequence). The CDR3 region has the DNA TGTGCCAGCAGCTTAAGCCGTCTGACAGTGGGTGATGGCTACACCTTC. This gives the protein CASSLSRLTVGDGYTF.

A remark on this clonotype: At one end, the junction sequence differs from germline, possibly due to a read error. The CDR3 nucleotides read TGTGCCAGCAGTCGGGACTTGACCTATAATGAACAGTTCTTC. It yields the protein CASSRDLTYNEQFF. The chain combines TRBV28 with TRBJ2-1, with D tentatively TRBD2 (6 bases). This CDR3 region has 14 residues. Germline CDR1 MDHEN, CDR2 SYDVKM.

A remark on this clonotype: The junction shows a germline mismatch at one end, possibly a read error. V usage is TRBV12-3 or TRBV12-4 and J usage is TRBJ2-7; no clear D gene. CDR3 length: 13 residues. CDR3 residues: CVSSLGHGHEQYF. DNA of the CDR3: TGTGTCAGCAGTTTAGGGCATGGCCACGAGCAGTACTTC.

At least ten counts were recorded for this clonotype. V gene TRBV14 combines with J gene TRBJ1-6; possible D gene TRBD1, 6 bases. V was clipped by 3 bases and J by 7 bases, with 10 bases between them. This CDR3 region has 14 residues. The germline V gene encodes CDR1 SGHDN and CDR2 FVKESK. CDR3 nucleotides: TGTGCCAGCAGCCACTCAGGGGAAAATTCACCCCTCCACTTT. Translated: CASSHSGENSPLHF.

For this clonotype: One junction end disagrees with the germline gene, perhaps due to a read error. The chain links TRBV5-1 to TRBJ2-7; the D gene is possibly TRBD2 (6 bases). CDR1 and CDR2 from the germline V gene are SGHRS and YFSETQ. The CDR3 is 16 residues long. CDR3 sequence (DNA): TGCGCCAGCAGCTCGGGCGGTAGCGGTTACTCCCACGAGCAGTACTTC. This sequence encodes CASSSGGSGYSHEQYF.

This clonotype was observed many times. The chain is built from TRBV25-1 and TRBJ2-3, with a weak D call TRBD2 (6 bases). V dropped 4 bases and J dropped 11 bases, with 10 bases sitting between them. Looked up from germline, CDR1 is MGHDK and CDR2 is SYGVNS. CDR3 size: 11 residues. The CDR3 here is CASSGGVEQYF. Here the CDR3 DNA reads TGTGCCAGCAGTGGGGGGGTAGAGCAGTATTTT.

This clonotype occurred a few times. The V and J genes are TRBV19 and TRBJ2-1; the match to TRBD2 covers 9 bases. V dropped 3 bases and J dropped 7; count of bases not matched to a gene: 4. In germline, CDR1 is LNHDA, CDR2 SQIVND (reference sequence). The CDR3 totals 14 residues. CDR3 DNA sequence: TGTGCCAGTAGTATGGTGCTAGCGGGAAATGAGCAGTTCTTC. This translates into CASSMVLAGNEQFF.

About this clonotype: One junction end disagrees with the germline gene, perhaps due to a read error. This chain uses TRBV4-3 with TRBJ1-2; D gene uncertain. This CDR3 contains 13 residues. Germline V gene data show CDR1 as LGHNA and CDR2 as YSLEER. The CDR3 coding sequence is TGCGCCAACAGCCAAGAGGGCAACCATGGCTACACCTTC. Its protein product is CANSQEGNHGYTF.

A note on this clonotype: This may arise from a read error, as a much more abundant clone is one base away. The J gene is TRBJ2-3, the V gene TRBV19, with D perhaps matching TRBD2 (6 bases). CDR3 length: 14 amino acids. V dropped 8 bases and J dropped 4 bases, with 16 bases sitting between them. CDR1 is LNHDA and CDR2 is SQIVND in the germline V gene (reference sequence). CDR3 protein: CASASSGFADTQYF. In DNA form, the CDR3 reads TGTGCCAGTGCTTCAAGCGGGTTCGCAGATACGCAGTATTTT. Using reference TRBV19 and TRBJ2-3 for the parts outside the CDR3, the full variable domain is DGGITQSPKYLFRKEGQNVTLSCEQNLNHDAMYWYRQDPGQGLRLIYYSQIVNDFQKGDIAEGYSVSREKKESFPLTVTSAQKNPTAFYLCASASSGFADTQYFGPGTRLTVL.

Details on this clonotype: The junction departs from the called germline gene at one end, perhaps through a read error. The chain links TRBV6-4 to TRBJ2-2; the D call may be TRBD1 or TRBD2 (5 bases each). Germline values: CDR1 MRHNA, CDR2 SNTAGT. The CDR3 loop spans 13 amino acids. The CDR3 DNA follows: TGTGCCAGCAATGCGGAAGGGGTAGGGGAGATGTTTTTT. Encoded protein: CASNAEGVGEMFF.

For this clonotype: With a much larger clone just one base away, this may be a read error. In DNA, the CDR3 is TGTGCCACCAGTGACCCCAGGGGAAGCTCCTACAATGTGCAGTTCTTC. It encodes CATSDPRGSSYNVQFF. J is TRBJ2-1 and V is TRBV24-1, with a possible D match to TRBD1 (6 bases). This CDR3 is 16 amino acids long. The germline CDR1 and CDR2 sequences are KGHDR and SFDVKD.

Details on this clonotype: Relative to the germline gene, one junction end is altered; a read error may explain this. The gene calls are TRBV4-3 and TRBJ2-6; D is possibly TRBD1 (5 bases). CDR1 is LGHNA, CDR2 YSLEER, per germline. The CDR3 is 16 amino acids. CDR3 sequence: CACSQDAGSGANVMTF. CDR3 nucleotides: TGCGCTTGCAGCCAAGATGCCGGCTCTGGGGCCAACGTCATGACTTTC.

In regard to this clonotype: Here the CDR3 omits its conserved ending phenylalanine or tryptophan, so a read error is the likely source. The limits of the CDR3 on the DNA are not certain, so only TCRdb's listed CDR3 is given. J is TRBJ1-1 and V is TRBV10-2. Per the germline V gene, CDR1 is WSHSY and CDR2 is SAAADI. The CDR3 is 13 amino acids in total, end residues counted. CDR3 in amino acids: CARSEVENTEASI.

This clonotype has at least ten counts. The CDR3 DNA follows: TGCGCCAGCAGCCTCCTTGTGGGTGGCTACACCTTC. Its protein is CASSLLVGGYTF. The V call is TRBV5-1, the J call TRBJ1-2; D is unclear. The CDR3 is 12 residues long. The ends were cut back, 4 bases at V and 7 bases at J, with 11 bases in the middle. Germline V CDR1 and CDR2: SGHRS, YFSETQ. Full variable domain (rest looked up from reference TRBV5-1 and TRBJ1-2): KAGVTQTPRYLIKTRGQQVTLSCSPISGHRSVSWYQQTPGQGLQFLFEYFSETQRNKGNFPGRFSGRQFSNSRSEMNVSTLELGDSALYLCASSLLVGGYTFGSGTRLTVV.

On this clonotype itself: The junction shows a germline mismatch at one end, possibly a read error. CDR3 sequence reads: CASTSTGGGYLDTRYF. As DNA, the CDR3 is TGTGCCAGCACCTCAACAGGGGGGGGATATTTGGATACGCGGTATTTT. The rearrangement joins TRBV7-8 to TRBJ2-3; D might be TRBD1 (8 bases). The CDR3 is made up of 16 amino acids. Germline V gene data show CDR1 as SGHVS and CDR2 as FQNEAQ.

This clonotype was observed a single time. Mismatch with germline at one junction end may stem from a read error. Here the CDR3 reads CASSEGLETAYEQYF. CDR3 nucleotide sequence: TGTGCCAGTAGTGAAGGCCTGGAGACAGCCTACGAGCAATACTTC. The V call is TRBV6-1, the J call TRBJ2-7; weak D call: TRBD1 (5 bases). This CDR3 has 15 amino acids. The germline gives CDR1 MNHNS, CDR2 SASEGT.